What follows are 5 T cell receptor beta chains derived from one specimen sequenced in a study of shared clonotypes between healthy human individuals. The protocol was immunoSEQ multiplex PCR, while the TCRdb copy is restricted to in-frame clones and leaves out a portion. The repertoire holds around 2,000,000 clones, with about 94% as singletons. Terminally differentiated effector memory CD45RA+ cells were excluded by CCR7 positive selection of CD45RO-negative cells. The sample comprised naive CD8+ T cells sorted from blood. These receptors all stem from a man aged 18-30 years in good health.

V is TRBV5-4 and J is TRBJ2-5; D gene unclear. Judging by the DNA end, TRBJ2-7 fits better; the J call may be wrong. CDR1 and CDR2 (germline): SGHNT, YYREEE (reference sequence). There are 12 residues in the CDR3. This CDR3 is CASSLGRDEQYF. In DNA, the CDR3 is TGTGCCAGCAGCTTGGGCCGGGACGAGCAGTACTTC.

This rearrangement joins TRBV7-8 to TRBJ1-4; D possibly corresponds to TRBD1 (5 bases). The germline V and J ends were trimmed by 0 bases and 8 bases, with 10 bases remaining between them. This CDR3 comprises 14 residues. The germline gives CDR1 SGHVS, CDR2 FQNEAQ. The CDR3 reads CASSLAGEEEKLFF. CDR3 coding DNA: TGTGCCAGCAGCTTAGCAGGGGAGGAAGAAAAACTGTTTTTT.

On this clone: Other DNA variants within this sample encode the same CDR3. CDR3 sequence reads: CASSLWGPYEQYF. The CDR3 DNA reads as TGTGCCAGCAGCTTGTGGGGGCCCTACGAGCAGTACTTC. V gene TRBV5-6 combines with J gene TRBJ2-7, with a weak D call TRBD1 (6 bases). The CDR3 runs 13 residues. Germline V gene data show CDR1 as SGHDT and CDR2 as YYEEEE. Between the trimmed V and J ends, which lost 1 base and 2 bases, there was a span of 7 bases.

The CDR3 protein is CASGWTGTANTEAFF. The CDR3 bases are TGTGCCAGCGGATGGACCGGGACAGCGAACACTGAAGCTTTCTTT. This sequence joins TRBV5-6 and TRBJ1-1; 7 bases map to TRBD1. This CDR3 has 15 amino acids. V lost 7 bases, J lost 1 base, and 10 bases stayed unmatched. Germline-derived CDR1 and CDR2 are SGHDT and YYEEEE.

The chain recombines TRBV28 with TRBJ2-5; 8 nucleotides agree with TRBD1. This CDR3 is 16 amino acids long. The ends lost 5 bases at V and 5 bases at J; junction bases unmatched: 13. Per germline, CDR1 MDHEN and CDR2 SYDVKM. The CDR3 protein is CASSKVDRDLFETQYF. Written as DNA, the CDR3 is TGTGCCAGCAGTAAAGTGGACAGGGATTTATTTGAGACCCAGTACTTC.